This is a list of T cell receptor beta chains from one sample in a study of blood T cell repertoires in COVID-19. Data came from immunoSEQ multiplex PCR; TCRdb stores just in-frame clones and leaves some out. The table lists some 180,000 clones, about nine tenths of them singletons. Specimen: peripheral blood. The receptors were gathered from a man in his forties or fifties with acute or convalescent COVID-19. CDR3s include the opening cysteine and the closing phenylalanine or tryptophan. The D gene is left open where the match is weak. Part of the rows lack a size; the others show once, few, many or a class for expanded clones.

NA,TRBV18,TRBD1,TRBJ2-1,TGTGCCAGCTCACCACGAACAGACAGGGAAATTGAGCAGTTCTTC,CASSPRTDREIEQFF
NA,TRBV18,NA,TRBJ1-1,TGTGCCAGCTCCCGCGGAGGGAGGGACACTGAAGCTTTCTTT,CASSRGGRDTEAFF
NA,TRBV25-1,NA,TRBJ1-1,TGTGCCAGCAGTGATCCTTTAAGAGGCCGAGAAGCTTTCTTT,CASSDPLRGREAFF
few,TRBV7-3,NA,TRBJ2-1,TGTGCCAGCAGCTTCGGGGAAAGCTCCTACAATGAGCAGTTCTTC,CASSFGESSYNEQFF
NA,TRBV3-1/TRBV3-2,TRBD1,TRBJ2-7,TGTGCCAGCAGCTATATCTCCGGGACAGGGAGCTACGAGCAGTACTTC,CASSYISGTGSYEQYF
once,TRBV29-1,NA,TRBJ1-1,TGCAGCGCCCGAACCCAGGGTATGAACACTGAAGCTTTCTTT,CSARTQGMNTEAFF
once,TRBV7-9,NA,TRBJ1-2,TGTGCCAGCAGCCCGGGACACCTAAACTATGGCTACACCTTC,CASSPGHLNYGYTF
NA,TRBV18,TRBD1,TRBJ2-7,TGTGCCAGCTCACCGACCGGGGGACCGGGACAGGGGGCTTACGAGCAGTACTTC,CASSPTGGPGQGAYEQYF
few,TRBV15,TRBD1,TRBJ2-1,TGTGCCACCAGCAGAATACTTACAGGGGCAACCGGCAATGAGCAGTTCTTC,CATSRILTGATGNEQFF
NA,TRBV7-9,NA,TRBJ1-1,TGTGCCAGCTCAGGTTCCGGGAGGGTATTCTCGACTGAAGCTTTCTTT,CASSGSGRVFSTEAFF
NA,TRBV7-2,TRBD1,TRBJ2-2,TGTGCCAGCAGAGGACAGGGGAACACCGGGGAGCTGTTTTTT,CASRGQGNTGELFF
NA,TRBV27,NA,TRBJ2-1,TGTGCCAGCGCCAGGTTGGGCGATGAGCAGTTCTTC,CASARLGDEQFF
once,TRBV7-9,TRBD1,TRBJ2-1,TGTGCCAGCAGCGCCCGACAGGGTCCTACGCACAATGAGCAGTTCTTC,CASSARQGPTHNEQFF
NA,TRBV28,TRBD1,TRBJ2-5,TGTGCCAGCAAACCGGGACAGGGGTTCCAAGAGACCCAGTACTTC,CASKPGQGFQETQYF
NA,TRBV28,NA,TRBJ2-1,TGTGCCAGCAGTTCCGACCGGGGATTCAGCGGGCACAACTACTACAATGAGCAGTTCTTC,CASSSDRGFSGHNYYNEQFF
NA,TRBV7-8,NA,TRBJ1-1,TGTGCCAGCAGCCACGGTCTCTTTAGGGCGGGGGAAGAGGGTGAAGCTTTCTTT,CASSHGLFRAGEEGEAFF
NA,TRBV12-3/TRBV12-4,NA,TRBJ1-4,TGTGCCAGCTCAGGGCTTAATGAAAAACTGTTTTTT,CASSGLNEKLFF
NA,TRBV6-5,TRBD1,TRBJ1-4,TGTGCCAGCAGTTACTCGAATGCCGGGACAGGAGGTGGACTGTTTTTT,CASSYSNAGTGGGLFF
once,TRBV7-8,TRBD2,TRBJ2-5,TGTGCCAGCAGCGCTTGGTGGAGCGGGAGAGAGACCCAGTACTTC,CASSAWWSGRETQYF
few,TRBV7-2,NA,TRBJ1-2,TGTGCCAGCAGCTTAGCGCCGGGGACTCGAGCTAACTATGGCTACACCTTC,CASSLAPGTRANYGYTF
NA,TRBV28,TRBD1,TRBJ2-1,TGTGCCAGCAGTTTATCCGGGACAGGGCTATACAATGAGCAGTTCTTC,CASSLSGTGLYNEQFF
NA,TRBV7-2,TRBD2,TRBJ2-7,TGTGCCAGCGCCACGACTAGCGGCAGCTCCTACGAGCAGTACTTC,CASATTSGSSYEQYF
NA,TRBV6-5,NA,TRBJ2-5,TGTGCCAGCAGCAGAGCGGGTGGTGAGACCCAGTACTTC,CASSRAGGETQYF
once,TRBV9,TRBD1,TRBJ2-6,TGTGCCAGCAGCCCCGGGACAGGGGGCGGTGGGGCCAACGTCCTGACTTTC,CASSPGTGGGGANVLTF
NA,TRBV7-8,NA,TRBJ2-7,TGTGCCAGCAGCTTAGAGCAGGGTACCGAGCAGTACTTC,CASSLEQGTEQYF
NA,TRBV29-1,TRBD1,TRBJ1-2,TGCAGCGTTGTGGGGGACAGGGGGCCTCGTGGCTACACCTTC,CSVVGDRGPRGYTF
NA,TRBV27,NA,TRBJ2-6,TGTGCCAGCAGTTTGTTCGAGGGTTCTGGGGCCAACGTCCTGACTTTC,CASSLFEGSGANVLTF
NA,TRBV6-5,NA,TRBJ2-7,TGTGCCAGCAGGCTCGGGGTGGGCTACGAGCAGTACTTC,CASRLGVGYEQYF
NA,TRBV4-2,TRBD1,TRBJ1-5,TGTGCCAGCAGCCGCGGACAGGCAAATCAGCCCCAGCATTTT,CASSRGQANQPQHF
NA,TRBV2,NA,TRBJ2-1,TGTGCCAGCAGTGAAGAAGGGGCTTCCTACAATGAGCAGTTCTTC,CASSEEGASYNEQFF
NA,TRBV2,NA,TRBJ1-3,TGTGCCAGCAGTGACTCGGGGGATTTGGGAAACACCATATATTTT,CASSDSGDLGNTIYF
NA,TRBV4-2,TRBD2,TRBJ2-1,TGTGCCAGCAGCCAAACTAGCGATACAGGTAATGAGCAGTTCTTC,CASSQTSDTGNEQFF
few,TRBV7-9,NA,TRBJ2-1,TGTGCCAGCAGACCAGGAGGGGCCGGTGAGCAGTTCTTC,CASRPGGAGEQFF
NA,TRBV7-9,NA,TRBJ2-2,TGTGCCAGCACCCCCTTCCCTCATATACCCTACCCCGGGGAGCTGTTTTTT,CASTPFPHIPYPGELFF
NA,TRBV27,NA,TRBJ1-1,TGTGCCAGCAGTCACGGTCTGGGGGGTACTGAAGCTTTCTTT,CASSHGLGGTEAFF
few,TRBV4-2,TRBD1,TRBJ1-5,TGTGCCAGCAGCCTTCTCGGACAGGGATATCAGCCCCAGCATTTT,CASSLLGQGYQPQHF
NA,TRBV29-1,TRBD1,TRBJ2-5,TGCAGCGACGGACAGGGTGGGACCCAGTACTTC,CSDGQGGTQYF
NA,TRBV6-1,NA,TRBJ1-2,TGTGCCAGCAGTGACTGGGGTGTGGCAGGGAAAGGTGTCCATGGCTACACCTTC,CASSDWGVAGKGVHGYTF
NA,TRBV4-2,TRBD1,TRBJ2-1,TGTGCCAGCAGCCCGACAGGGGGCGTAGCGGATCGGTACAATGAGCAGTTCTTC,CASSPTGGVADRYNEQFF
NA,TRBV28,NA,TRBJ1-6,TGTGCCAGCAGTGTAACAGGGTTTCCTAGCTCCTATAATTCACCCCTCCACTTT,CASSVTGFPSSYNSPLHF
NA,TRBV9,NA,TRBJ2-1,TGTGCCAGCAGCGTAGGTGACTCTTACAATGAGCAGTTCTTC,CASSVGDSYNEQFF
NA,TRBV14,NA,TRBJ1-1,TGTGCCAGCAGCCCAGTCGTGAACACTGAAGCTTTCTTT,CASSPVVNTEAFF
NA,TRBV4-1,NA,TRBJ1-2,TGCGCCAGCAGCCAGCAACAGTCGTCCTGGGTCGACTACACCTTC,CASSQQQSSWVDYTF
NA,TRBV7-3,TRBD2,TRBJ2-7,TGTGCCAGCAGCTCTGGACTAGCGGGAATCCACGAGCAGTACTTC,CASSSGLAGIHEQYF
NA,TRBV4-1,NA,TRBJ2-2,TGCGCCAGCAGTGAAAGACAGGTTCAGGGCGGGGAGCTGTTTTTT,CASSERQVQGGELFF
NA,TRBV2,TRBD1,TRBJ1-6,TGTGCCAGCAGGGGACAGGGCGGTGGTTCACCCCTCCACTTT,CASRGQGGGSPLHF
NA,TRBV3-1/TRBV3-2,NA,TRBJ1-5,TGTGCCAGCAGCCAAGGGTTACAGGGTCTTAATCAGCCCCAGCATTTT,CASSQGLQGLNQPQHF
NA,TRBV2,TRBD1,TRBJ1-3,TGTGCCAGCCAGGGGCAGGGGGCCTCTGGAAACACCATATATTTT,CASQGQGASGNTIYF
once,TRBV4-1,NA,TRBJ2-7,TGCGCCAGCAGCCAAGATCGGGCAGGGCTCGAGCAGTACTTC,CASSQDRAGLEQYF
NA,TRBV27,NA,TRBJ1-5,TGTGCCAGCTCGTTGCAGGGGTCCATAGGCAATCAGCCCCAGCATTTT,CASSLQGSIGNQPQHF
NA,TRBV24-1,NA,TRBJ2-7,TGTGCCACCAGTGATTCCTCCGGGACATACTACGAGCAGTACTTC,CATSDSSGTYYEQYF
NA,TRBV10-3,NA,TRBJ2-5,TGTGCCATCAGTGTGGTTAGCGGCCAAGAGACCCAGTACTTC,CAISVVSGQETQYF
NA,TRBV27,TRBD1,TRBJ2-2,TGTGCCAGCAGTAAGACAGGGTGGGCCGGGGAGCTGTTTTTT,CASSKTGWAGELFF
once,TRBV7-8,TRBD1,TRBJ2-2,TGTGCCAGCAGCTTAGAGGGGGCTGACGGGGAGCTGTTTTTT,CASSLEGADGELFF
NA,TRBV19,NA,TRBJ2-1,TGTGCCAGTAGTATAGATGTCCCTATAGTGGCCTACAATGAGCAGTTCTTC,CASSIDVPIVAYNEQFF
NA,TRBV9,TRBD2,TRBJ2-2,TGTGCCAGCAGCCCCCGGACTAGCGGGAGGTTAGTCACCGGGGAGCTGTTTTTT,CASSPRTSGRLVTGELFF
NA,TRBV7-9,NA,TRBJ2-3,TGTGCCAGCAGCTTAGGCGGGATCACAGATACGCAGTATTTT,CASSLGGITDTQYF